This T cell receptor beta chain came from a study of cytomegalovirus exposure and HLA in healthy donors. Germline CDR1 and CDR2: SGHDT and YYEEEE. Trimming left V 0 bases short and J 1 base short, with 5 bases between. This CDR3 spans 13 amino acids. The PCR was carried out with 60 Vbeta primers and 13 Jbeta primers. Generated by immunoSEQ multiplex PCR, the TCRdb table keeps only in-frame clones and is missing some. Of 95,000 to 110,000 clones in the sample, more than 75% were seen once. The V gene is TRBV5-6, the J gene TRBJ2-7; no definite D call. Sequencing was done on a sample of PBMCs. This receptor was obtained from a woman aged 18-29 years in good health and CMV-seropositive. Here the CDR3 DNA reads TGTGCCAGCAGCTTGGACGGTTCCTACGAGCAGTACTTC. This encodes CASSLDGSYEQYF.